Presented here are 7 T cell receptor beta chains from one specimen sequenced in a study of T cell repertoires in cytomegalovirus infection. MiXCR was run by TCRdb on the reads, yielding one entry per CDR3 protein. The sample yields around 710,000 distinct CDR3 sequences, around 29% seen once. These receptors are not linked to any known antigen. Source: cultured CD8+ T cells from PBMCs, taken from culture after CMV antigen stimulation. All receptors come from a human donor in good health (CMV status not recorded). Some clones in this sample may be carry-over from other donors' samples.

This clonotype was seen a handful of times. V and J are TRBV7-9 and TRBJ1-2; D gene ambiguous. This CDR3 spans 16 amino acids. Trimming cost V 4 bases and J 0 bases, with 15 bases left between them. The germline V gene encodes CDR1 SEHNR and CDR2 FQNEAQ (reference sequence). DNA of the CDR3: TGTGCCAGCAGCTCGGAAGCAGGACCTTCTAACTATGGCTACACCTTC. It specifies CASSSEAGPSNYGYTF.

This rearrangement joins TRBV20-1 to TRBJ1-6; 7 nucleotides line up with TRBD1. J was trimmed by 7 bases and V by 0 bases; bases with no gene match: 9. CDR3 length equals 16 residues. The germline V gene encodes CDR1 DFQATT and CDR2 SNEGSKA (reference sequence). The CDR3, as DNA: TGCAGTGCTAGAGAACAGGGGCGAGGGGTGAATTCACCCCTCCACTTT. Translated: CSAREQGRGVNSPLHF.

This sequence joins TRBV20-1 and TRBJ2-1; 7 bases map to TRBD1. This CDR3 contains 16 residues. V lost 3 bases and J lost 0; bases outside the gene matches: 8. The germline V gene has CDR1 DFQATT and CDR2 SNEGSKA (reference sequence). CDR3 residues: CSASWGQPSSYNEQFF. CDR3 DNA: TGCAGTGCTAGCTGGGGACAGCCGAGCTCCTACAATGAGCAGTTCTTC.

The chain is built from TRBV15 and TRBJ1-6; D unclear. V lost 6 bases, J lost 5 bases, and 17 bases lay in between. The CDR3 runs 16 residues. Germline assignment: CDR1 LNHNV and CDR2 YYDKDF (reference sequence). In DNA, the CDR3 is TGTGCCACCAGACGAACTTATGACATAGATAATTCACCCCTCCACTTT. Encoded protein: CATRRTYDIDNSPLHF.

The chain is built from TRBV7-8 and TRBJ2-1; a possible D gene is TRBD1 (6 bases). The CDR3 is 12 amino acids. Germline V lookup: CDR1 SGHVS, CDR2 FQNEAQ. V gave up 5 bases and J gave up 9 bases, with 11 bases separating them. CDR3: CASSQTGFEQFF. DNA of the CDR3: TGTGCCAGCAGCCAAACAGGGTTTGAGCAGTTCTTC.

The gene calls are TRBV11-2 and TRBJ2-5; 10 bases agree with TRBD1. Germline CDR1 SGHAT, CDR2 FQNNGV. The CDR3 sequence is 16 residues long. V was clipped by 5 bases and J by 1 base; unmatched bases: 7. The CDR3: CASSRGGTGAQETQYF. CDR3 coding DNA: TGTGCCAGCAGCCGGGGGGGGACAGGGGCCCAAGAGACCCAGTACTTC. The full variable domain, its missing parts supplied by reference TRBV11-2 and TRBJ2-5, is EAGVAQSPRYKIIEKRQSVAFWCNPISGHATLYWYQQILGQGPKLLIQFQNNGVVDDSQLPKDRFSAERLKGVDSTLKIQPAKLEDSAVYLCASSRGGTGAQETQYFGPGTRLLVL.

The chain is built from TRBV18 and TRBJ1-2; a possible D gene is TRBD1 (6 bases). This CDR3 has 14 residues. Germline loops: CDR1 KGHSH, CDR2 LQKENI. V was trimmed by 0 bases and J by 6 bases, leaving 11 bases between them. This chain's CDR3 is CASSPPQQGHGYTF. For the CDR3, the DNA is TGTGCCAGCTCACCACCGCAACAGGGCCATGGCTACACCTTC.